This TCR beta chain originates from a study of T cell responses to AZD1222 COVID-19 vaccine. Study outcomes and limitations: Spike-specific TCR breadth and depth were elevated following two AZD1222 doses. Targeting of unmutated variant regions was reportedly seen in nearly half of spike-specific TCRs.

A note on this clone: The antigen remains unidentified.

Method: immunoSEQ multiplex PCR; TCRdb's copy keeps in-frame clones and lacks some. The sample consists of 55,000 to 75,000 clones, 85% of them appearing once. Germline V CDR1 and CDR2: SGHRS, YFSETQ. V was cut by 2 bases and J by 9 bases, with 14 bases left in between. CDR3 size: 13 residues. The chain combines TRBV5-1 with TRBJ1-1, with D perhaps matching TRBD1 (6 bases). The sequences come from peripheral blood, collected on day 0 of AZD1222 vaccination. This TCR derives from an adult in good health. The CDR3 loop is CASSLGFGGQAFF. The CDR3, as DNA: TGCGCCAGCAGCTTAGGATTCGGGGGGCAAGCTTTCTTT.